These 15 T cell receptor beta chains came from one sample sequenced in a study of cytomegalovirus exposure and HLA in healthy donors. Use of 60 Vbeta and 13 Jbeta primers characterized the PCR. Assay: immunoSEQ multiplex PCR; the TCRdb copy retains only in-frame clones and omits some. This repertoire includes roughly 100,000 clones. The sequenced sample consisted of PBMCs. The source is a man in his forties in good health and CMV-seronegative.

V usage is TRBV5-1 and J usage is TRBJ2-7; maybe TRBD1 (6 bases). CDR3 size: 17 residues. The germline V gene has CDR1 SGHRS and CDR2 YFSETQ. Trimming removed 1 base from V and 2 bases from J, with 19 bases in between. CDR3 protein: CASSLTPRGGIPYEQYF. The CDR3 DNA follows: TGCGCCAGCAGCTTGACCCCCCGAGGGGGAATACCCTACGAGCAGTACTTC.

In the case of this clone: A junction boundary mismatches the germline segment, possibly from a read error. DNA of the CDR3: TGTGCCAGCAGCGAAGGGGAAGGGGAGGCCAATCAGCCCCAGCATTTT. The encoded protein is CASSEGEGEANQPQHF. The chain uses TRBV6-1 and TRBJ1-5, with a weak D call TRBD1 (5 bases). This CDR3 is built from 16 residues. Germline assignment: CDR1 MNHNS and CDR2 SASEGT.

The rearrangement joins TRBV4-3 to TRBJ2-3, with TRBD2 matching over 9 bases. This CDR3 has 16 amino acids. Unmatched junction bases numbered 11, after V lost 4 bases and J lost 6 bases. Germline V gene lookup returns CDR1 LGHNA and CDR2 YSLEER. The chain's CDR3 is CASSPGSAGGRDTQYF. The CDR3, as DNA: TGCGCCAGCAGCCCGGGTTCAGCGGGAGGACGTGATACGCAGTATTTT.

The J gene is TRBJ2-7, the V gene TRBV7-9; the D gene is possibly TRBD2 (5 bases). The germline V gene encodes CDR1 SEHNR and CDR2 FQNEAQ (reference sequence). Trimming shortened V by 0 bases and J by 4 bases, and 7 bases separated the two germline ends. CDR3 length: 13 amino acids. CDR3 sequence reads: CASSLAEGYEQYF. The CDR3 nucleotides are TGTGCCAGCAGCTTAGCCGAGGGATACGAGCAGTACTTC.

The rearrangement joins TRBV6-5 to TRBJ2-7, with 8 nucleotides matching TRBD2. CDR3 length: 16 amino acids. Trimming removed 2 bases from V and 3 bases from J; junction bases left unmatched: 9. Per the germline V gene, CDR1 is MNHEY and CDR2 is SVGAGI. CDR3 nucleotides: TGTGCCAGCAGTTACCAGTCCGGGACTAGTTACTACGAGCAGTACTTC. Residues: CASSYQSGTSYYEQYF.

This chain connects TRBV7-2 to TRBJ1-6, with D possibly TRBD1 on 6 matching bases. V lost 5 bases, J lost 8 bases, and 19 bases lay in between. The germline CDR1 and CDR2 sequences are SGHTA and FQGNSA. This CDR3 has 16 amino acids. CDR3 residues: CASSQTNTGNYSPLHF. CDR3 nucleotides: TGTGCCAGCAGCCAAACCAATACAGGGAACTATTCACCCCTCCACTTT.

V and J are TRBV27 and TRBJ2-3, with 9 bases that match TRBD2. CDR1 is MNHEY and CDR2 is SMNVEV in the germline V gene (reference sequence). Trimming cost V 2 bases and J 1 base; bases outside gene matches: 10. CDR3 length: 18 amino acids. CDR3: CASSLTGGRARGTDTQYF. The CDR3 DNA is TGTGCCAGCAGTTTAACGGGCGGGAGGGCCCGTGGCACAGATACGCAGTATTTT.

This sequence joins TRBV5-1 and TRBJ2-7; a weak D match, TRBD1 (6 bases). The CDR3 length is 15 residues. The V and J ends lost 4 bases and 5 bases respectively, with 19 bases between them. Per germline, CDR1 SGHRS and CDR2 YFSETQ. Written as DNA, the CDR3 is TGCGCCAGCAGCCTACAGGGTAAGAACGACCACGAGCAGTACTTC. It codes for CASSLQGKNDHEQYF.

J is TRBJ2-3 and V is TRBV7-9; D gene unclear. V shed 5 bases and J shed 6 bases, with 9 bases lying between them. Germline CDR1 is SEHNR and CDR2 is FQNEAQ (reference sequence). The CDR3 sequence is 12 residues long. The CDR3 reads CASSPPVDTQYF. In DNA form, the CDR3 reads TGTGCCAGCAGCCCCCCCGTGGATACGCAGTATTTT.

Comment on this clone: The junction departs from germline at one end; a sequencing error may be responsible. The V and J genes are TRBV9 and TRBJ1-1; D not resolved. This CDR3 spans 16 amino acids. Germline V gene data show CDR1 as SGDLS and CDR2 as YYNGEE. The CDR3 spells CTSSADPRGSFTEAFF. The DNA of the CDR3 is TGTACCAGCAGCGCAGATCCAAGAGGGAGTTTCACTGAAGCTTTCTTT.

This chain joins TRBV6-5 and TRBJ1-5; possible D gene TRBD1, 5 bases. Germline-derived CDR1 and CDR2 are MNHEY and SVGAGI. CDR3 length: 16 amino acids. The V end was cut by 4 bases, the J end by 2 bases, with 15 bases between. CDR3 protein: CASSLSSGVGNQPQHF. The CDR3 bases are TGTGCCAGCAGTTTATCCTCGGGGGTCGGCAATCAGCCCCAGCATTTT.

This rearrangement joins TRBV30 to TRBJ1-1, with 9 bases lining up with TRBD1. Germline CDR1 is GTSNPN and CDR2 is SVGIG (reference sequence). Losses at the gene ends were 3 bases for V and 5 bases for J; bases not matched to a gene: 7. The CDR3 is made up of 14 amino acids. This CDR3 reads CAWRGGDRATEAFF. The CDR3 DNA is TGTGCCTGGAGGGGGGGGGACAGGGCTACTGAAGCTTTCTTT.

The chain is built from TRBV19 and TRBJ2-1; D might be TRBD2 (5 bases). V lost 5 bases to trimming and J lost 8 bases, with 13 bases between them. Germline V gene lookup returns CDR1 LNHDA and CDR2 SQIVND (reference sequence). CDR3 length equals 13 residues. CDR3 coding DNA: TGTGCCAGTAGTCTTGTCGGGGTCCATGAGCAGTTCTTC. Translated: CASSLVGVHEQFF.

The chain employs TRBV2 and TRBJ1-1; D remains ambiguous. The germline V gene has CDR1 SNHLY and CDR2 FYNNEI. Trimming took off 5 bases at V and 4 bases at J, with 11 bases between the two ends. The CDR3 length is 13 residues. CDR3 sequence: CASSTEVGTEAFF. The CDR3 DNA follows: TGTGCCAGCAGTACTGAGGTGGGCACTGAAGCTTTCTTT.

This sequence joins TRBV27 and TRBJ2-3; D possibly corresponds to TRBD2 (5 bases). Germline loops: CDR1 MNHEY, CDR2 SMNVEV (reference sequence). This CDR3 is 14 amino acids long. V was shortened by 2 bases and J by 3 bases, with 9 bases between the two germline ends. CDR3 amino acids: CASSLRGLTDTQYF. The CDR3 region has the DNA TGTGCCAGCAGTTTACGGGGTCTGACAGATACGCAGTATTTT.